The 8 T cell receptor beta chains below come from one sample, sequenced in a study of blood T cell repertoires in COVID-19. Here immunoSEQ multiplex PCR was the method, and the copy in TCRdb shows in-frame clones only, minus some. The repertoire holds 150,000 or so clones, with about three quarters as singletons. The specimen was peripheral blood. The receptors derive from a woman aged 45-60 years with active or convalescent COVID-19.

The CDR3 reads CASSFSSVYEQYF. The CDR3 region has the DNA TGTGCCAGCAGCTTCTCCAGCGTCTACGAGCAGTACTTC. The chain has TRBV7-2 and TRBJ2-7; D not certain. CDR3 length: 13 residues. Germline assignment: CDR1 SGHTA and CDR2 FQGNSA. The V end was cut by 3 bases, the J end by 3 bases, with 9 bases between.

The chain carries TRBV6-6 and TRBJ2-7; TRBD2 matches at 10 bases. The length of the CDR3 is 14 residues. V gave up 3 bases and J gave up 3 bases; unmatched junction bases: 2. Per the germline V gene, CDR1 is MNHNY and CDR2 is SVGAGI (reference sequence). DNA of the CDR3: TGTGCCAGCAGTTATCTAGCGGGAGTCTACGAGCAGTACTTC. As protein: CASSYLAGVYEQYF.

The rearrangement links TRBV7-2 to TRBJ2-7; 15 nucleotides match TRBD2. The V gene end was trimmed by 3 bases and the J gene end by 6 bases; junction bases not matched to a gene: 6. The CDR3 consists of 16 residues. Germline values: CDR1 SGHTA, CDR2 FQGNSA. The CDR3, as DNA: TGTGCCAGCAGCTTCTGGACTAGCGGGAGGGGGCGCGAGCAGTACTTC. As protein: CASSFWTSGRGREQYF. Full variable domain (rest looked up from reference TRBV7-2 and TRBJ2-7): GAGVSQSPSNKVTEKGKDVELRCDPISGHTALYWYRQSLGQGLEFLIYFQGNSAPDKSGLPSDRFSAERTGGSVSTLTIQRTQQEDSAVYLCASSFWTSGRGREQYFGPGTRLTVT.

There are a few counts of this clone. The chain has TRBV6-2 or TRBV6-3 and TRBJ2-4; 7 nucleotides line up with TRBD1. Germline V gene lookup returns CDR1 MNHEY and CDR2 SVGEGT. V was clipped by 8 bases and J by 0 bases; unmatched bases: 10. This CDR3 is 16 amino acids long. The CDR3 loop reads CASRSGGEVAKNIQYF. For the CDR3, the DNA is TGTGCCAGCCGTTCAGGGGGTGAGGTAGCCAAAAACATTCAGTACTTC.

This chain links TRBV5-4 with TRBJ1-6; tentative D call: TRBD1 (5 bases). Trimming removed 4 bases at V and 6 bases at J, with 20 bases between. Germline V lookup: CDR1 SGHNT, CDR2 YYREEE (reference sequence). This CDR3 is 17 amino acids long. Written as DNA, the CDR3 is TGTGCCAGCAGCCTGGCAGGGTGGGGTCTCGGTAATTCACCCCTCCACTTT. Amino acids: CASSLAGWGLGNSPLHF.

This chain joins TRBV6-2 or TRBV6-3 and TRBJ1-2; 7 bases are a match to TRBD1. The length of the CDR3 is 12 residues. V shed 6 bases and J 8 bases; nucleotides not matched to a gene: 6. Germline values: CDR1 MNHEY, CDR2 SVGEGT. The CDR3 is CASSRDRVGYTF. DNA for the CDR3: TGTGCCAGCAGCCGCGACAGGGTCGGCTACACCTTC.

CDR3 residues: CASSPRKGNFNEQYF. In DNA form, the CDR3 reads TGTGCCAGCAGCCCCCGGAAGGGGAATTTCAACGAGCAGTACTTC. V is TRBV3-1 (or the pseudogene TRBV3-2) and J is TRBJ2-7; TRBD1 is a possible D gene (5 bases). The CDR3 runs 15 residues. The V and J ends lost 4 bases and 5 bases respectively, with 18 bases between them. Germline V gene lookup returns CDR1 LGHDT and CDR2 YNNKEL (reference sequence).

The rearrangement links TRBV29-1 to TRBJ2-3, with D perhaps matching TRBD1 (5 bases). Germline CDR1 SQVTM, CDR2 ANQGSEA. CDR3 length equals 12 residues. Trimming pared 4 bases from V and 2 bases from J, leaving 7 bases between. As DNA, the CDR3 is TGCAGCGTTGGGGGCTACACAGATACGCAGTATTTT. It codes for CSVGGYTDTQYF.